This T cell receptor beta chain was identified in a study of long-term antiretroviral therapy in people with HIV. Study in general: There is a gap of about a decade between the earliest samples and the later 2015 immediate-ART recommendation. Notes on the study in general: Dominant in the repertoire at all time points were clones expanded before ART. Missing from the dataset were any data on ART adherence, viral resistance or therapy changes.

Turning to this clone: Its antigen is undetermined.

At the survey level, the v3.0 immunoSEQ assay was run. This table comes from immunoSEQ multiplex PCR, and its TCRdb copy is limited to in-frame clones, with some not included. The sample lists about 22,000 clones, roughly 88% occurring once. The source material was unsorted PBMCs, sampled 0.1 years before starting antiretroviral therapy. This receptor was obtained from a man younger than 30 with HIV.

CDR3 residues: CASSPREGRTGELFF. The CDR3 DNA reads as TGTGCCAGCAGCCCTAGGGAGGGGCGGACCGGGGAGCTGTTTTTT. V gene TRBV7-2 combines with J gene TRBJ2-2; 7 bases fit TRBD2. This CDR3 is 15 amino acids long. Germline V gene data show CDR1 as SGHTA and CDR2 as FQGNSA. J lost 5 bases, V lost 5 bases, and 8 bases had no gene match.